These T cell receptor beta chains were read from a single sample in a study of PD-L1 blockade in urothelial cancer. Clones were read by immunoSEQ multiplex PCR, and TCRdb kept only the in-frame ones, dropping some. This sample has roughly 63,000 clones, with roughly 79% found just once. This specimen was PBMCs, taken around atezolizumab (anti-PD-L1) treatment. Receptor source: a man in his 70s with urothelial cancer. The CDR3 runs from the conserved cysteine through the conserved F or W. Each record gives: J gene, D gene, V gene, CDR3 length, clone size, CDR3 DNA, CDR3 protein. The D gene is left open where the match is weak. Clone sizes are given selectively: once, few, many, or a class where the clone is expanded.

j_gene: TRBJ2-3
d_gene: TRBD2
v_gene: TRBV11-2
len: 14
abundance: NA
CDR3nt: TGTGCCAGCACCCTAGCGGATGGAACAGATACGCAGTATTTT
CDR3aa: CASTLADGTDTQYF

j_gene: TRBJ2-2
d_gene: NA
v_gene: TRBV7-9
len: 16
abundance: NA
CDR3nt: TGTGCCAGCAGCTTAGCGCGCGGGACGAACACCGGGGAGCTGTTTTTT
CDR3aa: CASSLARGTNTGELFF

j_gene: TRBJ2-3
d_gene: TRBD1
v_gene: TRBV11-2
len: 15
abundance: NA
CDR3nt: TGTGCCAGCAGCCTGGGTGGACGGGACAGGGGTACGCAGTATTTT
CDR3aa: CASSLGGRDRGTQYF

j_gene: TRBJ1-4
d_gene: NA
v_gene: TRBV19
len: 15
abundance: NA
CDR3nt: TGTGCCAGTAGTATAGGGGGGGGAAGGAATGAAAAACTGTTTTTT
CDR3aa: CASSIGGGRNEKLFF

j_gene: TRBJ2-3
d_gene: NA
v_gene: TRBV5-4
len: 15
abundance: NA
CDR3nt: TGTGCCAGCAGCTATACTACCTCTAGCACAGATACGCAGTATTTT
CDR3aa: CASSYTTSSTDTQYF

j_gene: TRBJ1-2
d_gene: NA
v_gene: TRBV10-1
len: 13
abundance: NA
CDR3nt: TGCGCCAGCAGTCCGGCGACAGACGGTGGCTACACCTTC
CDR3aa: CASSPATDGGYTF

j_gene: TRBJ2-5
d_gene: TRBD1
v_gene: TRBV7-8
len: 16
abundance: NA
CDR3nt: TGTGCCAGCAGCCCGGGACAGGGTGCACTCCAAGAGACCCAGTACTTC
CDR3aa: CASSPGQGALQETQYF

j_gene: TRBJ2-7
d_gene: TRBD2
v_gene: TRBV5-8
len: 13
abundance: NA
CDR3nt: TGTGCCAGCAGCTTGGGCGGTCTAGCGGGAGGTTACTTC
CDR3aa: CASSLGGLAGGYF

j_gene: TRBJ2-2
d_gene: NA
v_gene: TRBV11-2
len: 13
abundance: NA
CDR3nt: TGTGCCAGCAGCTTCGAAGGGGACGGGGAGCTGTTTTTT
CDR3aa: CASSFEGDGELFF

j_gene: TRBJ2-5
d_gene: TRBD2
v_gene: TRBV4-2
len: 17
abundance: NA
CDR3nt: TGTGCCAGCAGCCAAGATCAAGCGGGGGGGCTCCAAGAGACCCAGTACTTC
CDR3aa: CASSQDQAGGLQETQYF

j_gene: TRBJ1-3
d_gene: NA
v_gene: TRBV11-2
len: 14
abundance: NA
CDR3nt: TGTGCCAGCGGGGTTGGACTCTCTGGAAACACCATATATTTT
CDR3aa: CASGVGLSGNTIYF

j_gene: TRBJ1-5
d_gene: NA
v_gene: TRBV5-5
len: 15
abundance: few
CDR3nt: TGTGCCAGCAGCCAAGAGTATGATGGCAATCAGCCCCAGCATTTT
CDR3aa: CASSQEYDGNQPQHF

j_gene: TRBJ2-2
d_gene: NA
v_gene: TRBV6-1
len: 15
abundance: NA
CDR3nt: TGTGCCAGCGTCTTATCAGGGGTTAACACCGGGGAGCTGTTTTTT
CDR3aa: CASVLSGVNTGELFF

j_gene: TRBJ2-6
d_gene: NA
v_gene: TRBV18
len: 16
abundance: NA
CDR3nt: TGTGCCAGCTCACCAACCCCAGGGCATAGTACCAACGTCCTGACTTTC
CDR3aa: CASSPTPGHSTNVLTF

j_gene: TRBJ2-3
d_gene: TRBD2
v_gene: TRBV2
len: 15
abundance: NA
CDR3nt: TGTGCCAGCAGTGATGGTGGACTAGATTCAGATACGCAGTATTTT
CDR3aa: CASSDGGLDSDTQYF

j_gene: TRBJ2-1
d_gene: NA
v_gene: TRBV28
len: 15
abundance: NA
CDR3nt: TGTGCCAGCAGTTTATGGGAGACCCTTGTCAATGAGCAGTTCTTC
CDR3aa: CASSLWETLVNEQFF

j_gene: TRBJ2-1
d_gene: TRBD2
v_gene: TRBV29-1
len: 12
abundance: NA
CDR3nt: TGCAGCGGAGCGGGAAATAGCAATGAGCAGTTCTTC
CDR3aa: CSGAGNSNEQFF

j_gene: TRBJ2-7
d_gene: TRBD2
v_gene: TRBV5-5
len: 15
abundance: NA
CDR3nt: TGTGCCAGCAGCTTGGAGACTAGCGGGAGTTACGAGCAGTACTTC
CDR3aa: CASSLETSGSYEQYF

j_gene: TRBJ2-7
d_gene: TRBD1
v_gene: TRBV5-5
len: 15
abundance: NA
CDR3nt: TGTGCCAGCAGCTTGGCCCCAGGGGGTAGCTACGAGCAGTACTTC
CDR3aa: CASSLAPGGSYEQYF

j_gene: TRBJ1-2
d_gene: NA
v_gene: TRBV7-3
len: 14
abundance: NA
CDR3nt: TGTGCCAGCAGCTTAGGACCGGAGGACTATGGCTACACCTTC
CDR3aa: CASSLGPEDYGYTF

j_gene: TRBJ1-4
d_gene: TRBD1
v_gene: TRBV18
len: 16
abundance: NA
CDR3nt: TGTGCCAGCTCACCCTCCCGGGGACAGACAAGTGAAAAACTGTTTTTT
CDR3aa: CASSPSRGQTSEKLFF

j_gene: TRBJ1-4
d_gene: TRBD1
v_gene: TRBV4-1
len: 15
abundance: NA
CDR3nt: TGCGCCAGCAGCTTGACCGACAGGGAGGAGGTAAAACTGTTTTTT
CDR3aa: CASSLTDREEVKLFF

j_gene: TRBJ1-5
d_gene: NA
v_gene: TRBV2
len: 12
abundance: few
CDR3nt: TGTGCCAGCAGTGGGGACATTCGGCCCCAGCATTTT
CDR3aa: CASSGDIRPQHF

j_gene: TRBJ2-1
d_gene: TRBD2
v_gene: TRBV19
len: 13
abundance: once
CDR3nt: TGTGCCAGTAGTATTATCCCGACTAGCCCGCAGTTCTTC
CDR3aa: CASSIIPTSPQFF

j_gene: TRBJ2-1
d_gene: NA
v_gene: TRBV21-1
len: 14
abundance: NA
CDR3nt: TGTGCCAGCAGCAAAGGGACAGGGGGCATTGAGCAGTTCTTC
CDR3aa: CASSKGTGGIEQFF

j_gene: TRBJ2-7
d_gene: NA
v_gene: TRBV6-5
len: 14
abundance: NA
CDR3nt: TGTGCCAGCAGACTCGGGGGGCTACACTACGAGCAGTACTTC
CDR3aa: CASRLGGLHYEQYF

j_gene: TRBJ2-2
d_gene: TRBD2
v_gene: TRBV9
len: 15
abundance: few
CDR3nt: TGTGCCAGCAGCGTAGCCGGGAGGGGCACCGGGGAGCTGTTTTTT
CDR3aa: CASSVAGRGTGELFF

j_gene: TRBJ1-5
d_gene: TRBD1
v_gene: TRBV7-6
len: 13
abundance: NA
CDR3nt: TGTGCCAGCAGCTTGGGACAGGGCCAGCCCCAGCATTTT
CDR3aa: CASSLGQGQPQHF

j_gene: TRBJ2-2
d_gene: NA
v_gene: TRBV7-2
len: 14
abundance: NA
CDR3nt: TGTGCCAGCAGCTTAGCAGGGGGCACCGGGGAGCTGTTTTTT
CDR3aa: CASSLAGGTGELFF

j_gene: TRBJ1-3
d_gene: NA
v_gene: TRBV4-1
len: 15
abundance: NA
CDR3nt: TGCGCCAGCAGCCAAGTTCGGGGGACCGGAAACACCATATATTTT
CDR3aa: CASSQVRGTGNTIYF

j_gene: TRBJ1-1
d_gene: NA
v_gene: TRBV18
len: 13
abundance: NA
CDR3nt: TGTGCCAGCTCAAAATCAAGGGGTGGTGAAGCTTTCTTT
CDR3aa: CASSKSRGGEAFF

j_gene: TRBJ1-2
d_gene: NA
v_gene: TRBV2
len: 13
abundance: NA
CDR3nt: TGTGCCAGCAGCCAGGAAACAGGGCAACTCTACACCTTC
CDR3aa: CASSQETGQLYTF

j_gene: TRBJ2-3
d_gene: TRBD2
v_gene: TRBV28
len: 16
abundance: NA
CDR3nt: TGTGCCAGCAGTCCCCCTCGCGGGGGGGGCACAGATACGCAGTATTTT
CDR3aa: CASSPPRGGGTDTQYF

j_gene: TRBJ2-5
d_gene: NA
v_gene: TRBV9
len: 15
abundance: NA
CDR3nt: TGTGCCAGCAGCGTAGGTGTGGCGGGGTTGGAGACCCAGTACTTC
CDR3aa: CASSVGVAGLETQYF

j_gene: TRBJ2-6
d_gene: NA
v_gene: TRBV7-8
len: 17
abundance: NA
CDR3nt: TGTGCCAGCAGCTTAACAGGGACCCACTCTGGGGCCAACGTCCTGACTTTC
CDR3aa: CASSLTGTHSGANVLTF

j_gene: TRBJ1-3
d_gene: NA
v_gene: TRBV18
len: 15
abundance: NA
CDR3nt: TGTGCCAGCTCAGCGGACATAGTCGTCGGAAACACCATATATTTT
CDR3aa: CASSADIVVGNTIYF

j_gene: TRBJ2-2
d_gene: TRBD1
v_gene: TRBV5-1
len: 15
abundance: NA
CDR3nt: TGCGCCAGCAGCCGACAGGGGGCGGGGACCGGGGAGCTGTTTTTT
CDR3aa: CASSRQGAGTGELFF

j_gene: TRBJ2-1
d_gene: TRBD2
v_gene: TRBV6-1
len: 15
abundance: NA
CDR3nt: TGTGCCAGCAGTGAAGCGCCTAGCGGGGGGTATGAGCAGTTCTTC
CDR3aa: CASSEAPSGGYEQFF

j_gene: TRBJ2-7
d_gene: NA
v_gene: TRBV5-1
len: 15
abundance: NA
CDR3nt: TGCGCCAGCAGCCCGTCCGGGACTTCCCTCGACGAGCAGTACTTC
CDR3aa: CASSPSGTSLDEQYF

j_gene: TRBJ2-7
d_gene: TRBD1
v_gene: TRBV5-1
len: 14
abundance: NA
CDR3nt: TGCGCCAGCAGCTTCGGGACAGGGGTCTTGGAGCAGTACTTC
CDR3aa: CASSFGTGVLEQYF

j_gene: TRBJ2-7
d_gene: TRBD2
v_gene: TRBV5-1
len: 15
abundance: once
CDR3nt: TGCGCCAGCAGCCCCACTAGCGGGGCCTCCTACGAGCAGTACTTC
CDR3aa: CASSPTSGASYEQYF

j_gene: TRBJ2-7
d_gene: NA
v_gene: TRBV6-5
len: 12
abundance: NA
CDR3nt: TGTGCCAGCAGTCGAGGGCGTTACGAGCAGTACTTC
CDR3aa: CASSRGRYEQYF

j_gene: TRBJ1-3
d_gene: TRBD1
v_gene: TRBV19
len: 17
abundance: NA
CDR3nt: TGTGCCAGTACCGGGACAGGGAGGGCTAGCTCTGGAAACACCATATATTTT
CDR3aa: CASTGTGRASSGNTIYF

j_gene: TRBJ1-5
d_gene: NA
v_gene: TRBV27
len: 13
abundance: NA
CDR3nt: TGTGCCAGCAGTTTAGGCCGAAATCAGCCCCAGCATTTT
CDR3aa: CASSLGRNQPQHF

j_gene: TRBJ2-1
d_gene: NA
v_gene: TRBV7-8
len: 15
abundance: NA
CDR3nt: TGTGCCAGCAGCGCAATTCTTACAACTAACAATGAGCAGTTCTTC
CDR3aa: CASSAILTTNNEQFF

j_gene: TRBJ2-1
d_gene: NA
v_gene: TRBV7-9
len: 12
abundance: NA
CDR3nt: TGTGCCAGCACCCTTGGAGACAATGAGCAGTTCTTC
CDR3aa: CASTLGDNEQFF

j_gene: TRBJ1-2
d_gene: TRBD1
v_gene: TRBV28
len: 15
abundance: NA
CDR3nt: TGTGCCAGCACTCCACGTCGGCGCCAGGGGGGTGGCTACACCTTC
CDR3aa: CASTPRRRQGGGYTF

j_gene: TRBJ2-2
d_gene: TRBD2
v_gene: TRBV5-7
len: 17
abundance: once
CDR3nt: TGTGCCAGCAGACCCCCGGGGACTAGCGGGGGGGCCGGGGAGCTGTTTTTT
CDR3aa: CASRPPGTSGGAGELFF

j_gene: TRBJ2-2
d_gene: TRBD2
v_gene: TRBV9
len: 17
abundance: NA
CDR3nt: TGTGCCAGCAGCGTAGAAGTAAGGACTAGCGGGACCGGGGAGCTGTTTTTT
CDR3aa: CASSVEVRTSGTGELFF

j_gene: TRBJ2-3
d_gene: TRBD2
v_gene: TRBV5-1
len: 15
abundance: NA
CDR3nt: TGCGCCAGCAGTCCCCTAGCGGCAAGCACAGATACGCAGTATTTT
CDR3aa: CASSPLAASTDTQYF

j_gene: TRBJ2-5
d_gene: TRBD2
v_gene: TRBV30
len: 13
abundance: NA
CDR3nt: TGTGCCTGGAGAGCTAGCGGCCAAGAGACCCAGTACTTC
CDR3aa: CAWRASGQETQYF

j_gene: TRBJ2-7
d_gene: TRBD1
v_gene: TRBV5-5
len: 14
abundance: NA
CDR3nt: TGTGCCAGCAGCTTGGAGCAGGGGGCCAGAGAGCAGTACTTC
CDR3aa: CASSLEQGAREQYF

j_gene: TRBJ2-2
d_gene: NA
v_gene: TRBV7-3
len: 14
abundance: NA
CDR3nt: TGTGCCAGCAGCTATACACCGAACACCGGGGAGCTGTTTTTT
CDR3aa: CASSYTPNTGELFF

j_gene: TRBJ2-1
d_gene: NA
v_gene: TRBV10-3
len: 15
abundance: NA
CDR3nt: TGTGCCATCAGTGAGTCAGGAGGGACCAACAATGAGCAGTTCTTC
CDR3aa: CAISESGGTNNEQFF

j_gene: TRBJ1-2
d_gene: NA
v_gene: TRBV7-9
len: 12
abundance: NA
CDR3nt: TGTGCCAGCAGCCCTAGGAGCGATGGCTACACCTTC
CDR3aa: CASSPRSDGYTF

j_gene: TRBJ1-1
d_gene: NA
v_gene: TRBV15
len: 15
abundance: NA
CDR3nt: TGTGCCACCGGCGATTATGGGGGCAAGAACACTGAAGCTTTCTTT
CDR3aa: CATGDYGGKNTEAFF

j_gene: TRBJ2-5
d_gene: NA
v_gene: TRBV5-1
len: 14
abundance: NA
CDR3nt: TGCGCCAGCGTACGGGACAAGACGCAAGAGACCCAGTACTTC
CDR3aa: CASVRDKTQETQYF

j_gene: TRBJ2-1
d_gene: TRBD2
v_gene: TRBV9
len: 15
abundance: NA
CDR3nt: TGTGCCAGCAGCGGAACTAGCGCCCGCGGGGGTGAGCAGTTCTTC
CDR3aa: CASSGTSARGGEQFF

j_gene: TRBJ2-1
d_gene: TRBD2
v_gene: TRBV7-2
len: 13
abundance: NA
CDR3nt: TGTGCCAGCAGCTGGGACTACGGGAATGAGCAGTTCTTC
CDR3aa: CASSWDYGNEQFF

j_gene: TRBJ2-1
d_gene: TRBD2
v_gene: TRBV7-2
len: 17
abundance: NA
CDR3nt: TGTGCCAGCAGCTCGCGGACTAGCGGGGGCTCCTACAATGAGCAGTTCTTC
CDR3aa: CASSSRTSGGSYNEQFF